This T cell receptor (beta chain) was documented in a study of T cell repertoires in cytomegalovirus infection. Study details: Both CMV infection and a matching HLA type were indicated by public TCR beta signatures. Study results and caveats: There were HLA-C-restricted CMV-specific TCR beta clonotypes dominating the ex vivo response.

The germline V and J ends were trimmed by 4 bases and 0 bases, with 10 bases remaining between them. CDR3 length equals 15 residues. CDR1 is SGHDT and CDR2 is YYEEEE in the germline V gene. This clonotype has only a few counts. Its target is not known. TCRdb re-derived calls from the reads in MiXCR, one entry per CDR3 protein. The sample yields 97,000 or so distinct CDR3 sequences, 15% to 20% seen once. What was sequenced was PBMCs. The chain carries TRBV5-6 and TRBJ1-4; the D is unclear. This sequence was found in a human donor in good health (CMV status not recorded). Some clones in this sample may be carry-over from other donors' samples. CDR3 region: CASSLRETTNEKLFF. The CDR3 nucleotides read TGTGCCAGCAGCCTCCGAGAGACAACTAATGAAAAACTGTTTTTT.